The TCR beta chain described here comes from a study of blood T cell repertoires in COVID-19. Study at large: The study drew acute and convalescent COVID-19 samples from the United States, Italy and Spain.

The germline CDR1 and CDR2 sequences are SGHVS and FQNEAQ. CDR3 length equals 20 residues. Trimming stripped 8 bases from V and 3 bases from J, with 32 bases between. Clones were sequenced by immunoSEQ multiplex PCR, and TCRdb holds only the in-frame ones, with some missing. The table has 300,000 to 400,000 clones, roughly 90% seen once. The sequence came from a woman in her 30s with acute COVID-19. The sample consisted of PBMCs or T cells enriched from blood (not recorded which). The chain is built from TRBV7-8 and TRBJ2-1; possible D gene TRBD2, 7 bases. The CDR3 is CASDLVQRGGAFSYYNEQFF. The DNA of the CDR3 is TGTGCCAGCGACCTTGTTCAGAGGGGGGGGGCCTTCTCTTACTACAATGAGCAGTTCTTC.